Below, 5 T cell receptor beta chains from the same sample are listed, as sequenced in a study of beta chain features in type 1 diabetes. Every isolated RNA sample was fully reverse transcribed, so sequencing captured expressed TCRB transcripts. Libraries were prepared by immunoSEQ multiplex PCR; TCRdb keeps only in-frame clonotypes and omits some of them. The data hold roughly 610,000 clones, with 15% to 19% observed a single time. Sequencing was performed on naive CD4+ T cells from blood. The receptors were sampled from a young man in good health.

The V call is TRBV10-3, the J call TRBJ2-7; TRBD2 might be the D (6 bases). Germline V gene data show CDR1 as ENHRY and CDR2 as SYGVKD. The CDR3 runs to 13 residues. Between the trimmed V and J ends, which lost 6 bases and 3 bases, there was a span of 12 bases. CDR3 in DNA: TGTGCCATCAGCCGGGACTTGTTCTACGAGCAGTACTTC. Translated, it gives CAISRDLFYEQYF.

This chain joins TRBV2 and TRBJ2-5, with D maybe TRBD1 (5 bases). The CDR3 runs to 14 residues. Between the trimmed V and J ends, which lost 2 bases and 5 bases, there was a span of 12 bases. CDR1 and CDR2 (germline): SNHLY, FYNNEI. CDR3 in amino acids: CASSEQGSGETQYF. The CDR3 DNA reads TGTGCCAGCAGTGAACAGGGTTCTGGGGAGACCCAGTACTTC. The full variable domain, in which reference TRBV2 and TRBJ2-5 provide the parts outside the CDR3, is EPEVTQTPSHQVTQMGQEVILRCVPISNHLYFYWYRQILGQKVEFLVSFYNNEISEKSEIFDDQFSVERPDGSNFTLKIRSTKLEDSAMYFCASSEQGSGETQYFGPGTRLLVL.

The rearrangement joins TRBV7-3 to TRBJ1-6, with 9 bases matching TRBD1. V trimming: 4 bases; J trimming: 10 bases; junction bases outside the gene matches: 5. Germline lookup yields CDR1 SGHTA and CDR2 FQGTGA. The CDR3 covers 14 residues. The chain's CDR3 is CASSSDRGGSPLHF. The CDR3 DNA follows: TGTGCCAGCAGCTCCGACAGGGGGGGATCACCCCTCCACTTT. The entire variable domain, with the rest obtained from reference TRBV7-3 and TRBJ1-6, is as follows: GAGVSQTPSNKVTEKGKYVELRCDPISGHTALYWYRQSLGQGPEFLIYFQGTGAADDSGLPNDRFFAVRPEGSVSTLKIQRTERGDSAVYLCASSSDRGGSPLHFGNGTRLTVT.

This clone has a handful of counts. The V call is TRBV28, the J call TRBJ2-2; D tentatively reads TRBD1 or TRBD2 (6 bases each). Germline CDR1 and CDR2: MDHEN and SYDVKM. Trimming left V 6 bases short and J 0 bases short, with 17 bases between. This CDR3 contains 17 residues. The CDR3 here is CASRISGAAANTGELFF. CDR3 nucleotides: TGTGCCAGCAGGATCTCGGGGGCAGCCGCGAACACCGGGGAGCTGTTTTTT.

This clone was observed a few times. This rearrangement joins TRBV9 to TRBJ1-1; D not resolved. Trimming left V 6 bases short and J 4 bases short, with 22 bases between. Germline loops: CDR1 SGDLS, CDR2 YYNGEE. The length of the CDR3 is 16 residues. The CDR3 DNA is TGTGCCAGCACGCCGGGGAGTTGGAGGTCGGGCACTGAAGCTTTCTTT. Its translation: CASTPGSWRSGTEAFF.